This T cell receptor beta chain was recovered during a study of cytomegalovirus exposure and HLA in healthy donors. Germline CDR1 and CDR2: MDHEN and SYDVKM. This CDR3 contains 15 residues. The junction had 4 bases not matched to a gene; V was cut back by 1 base and J by 4 bases. This PCR relied on a set of 60 Vbeta primers and 13 Jbeta primers. Measured with immunoSEQ multiplex PCR; TCRdb has only the in-frame clones, and not every one. The sample contains 250,000 to 350,000 clones, about 80% of which appear only once. The sample comprised PBMCs. The rearrangement uses TRBV28 and TRBJ1-2; 9 nucleotides line up with TRBD1. This clonotype was obtained from a girl aged 2 to 10 in good health and CMV-seronegative. The DNA of the CDR3 is TGTGCCAGCAGTTTATACAGGGGGCCTGGCTATGGCTACACCTTC. Its protein is CASSLYRGPGYGYTF.